This is a list of T cell receptor beta chains from one sample in a study of cytomegalovirus exposure and HLA in healthy donors. TCRdb's table, derived via immunoSEQ multiplex PCR, lists solely in-frame clones and lacks some. Of 200,000 or so clones listed, approximately 84% are singletons. The specimen sequenced was PBMCs. Every receptor here comes from a man aged 18 to 29 in good health and CMV-seropositive. CDR3s include the opening cysteine and the closing phenylalanine or tryptophan. A D gene is named only where the DNA matches it firmly. Size tells how often a clone was seen (once, few, many) or the class of an expanded clone, and some rows leave it out.

TRBD1 few TRBJ2-4 TRBV10-1 TGCGCCAGCAGTGAAGGGGGCTGGGGGATAGCCAAAAACATTCAGTACTTC CASSEGGWGIAKNIQYF
NA NA TRBJ1-2 TRBV29-1 TGCAGCGTTGAGTTGCGCCATGGCTACACCTTC CSVELRHGYTF
NA once TRBJ2-2 TRBV7-2 TGTGCCAGCAGCGTCCAGTTCGGGGAGCTGTTTTTT CASSVQFGELFF
TRBD2 NA TRBJ2-7 TRBV4-2 TGTGCCAGCAGCCAAGAAGCTAGCGGAGAAATCTCCTACGAGCAGTACTTC CASSQEASGEISYEQYF
NA few TRBJ2-2 TRBV7-2 TGTGCCAGCAGGACAGCGAACACCGGGGAGCTGTTTTTT CASRTANTGELFF
NA NA TRBJ2-3 TRBV7-2 TGTGCCAGCAGCTCAAGAGCGGGTCCTCGCACAGATACGCAGTATTTT CASSSRAGPRTDTQYF
NA NA TRBJ2-6 TRBV9 TGTGCCACCATGGGGCACGGCCGCTCTGGGGCCAACGTCCTGACTTTC CATMGHGRSGANVLTF
TRBD1 NA TRBJ1-1 TRBV27 TGTGCCAGCAGACTCCGAGGTTCGCAAAGGGGGCCGAACACTGAAGCTTTCTTT CASRLRGSQRGPNTEAFF
TRBD1 many TRBJ1-2 TRBV7-2 TGTGCCAGCAGCTTAGCCCAGGGGGCGAACTATGGCTACACCTTC CASSLAQGANYGYTF
TRBD2 NA TRBJ2-5 TRBV6-5 TGTGCCAGCAGGCGGGGGATACAAGAGACCCAGTACTTC CASRRGIQETQYF
NA NA TRBJ2-7 TRBV18 TGTGCCAGCTCACAAGAGGGGGGGCTCGCCAGCGAGCAGTACTTC CASSQEGGLASEQYF
NA NA TRBJ1-5 TRBV19 TGTGCCAGTAGTATGGGGGGTCGCAATCAGCCCCAGCATTTT CASSMGGRNQPQHF
NA NA TRBJ2-1 TRBV5-4 TGTGCCAGCAGCTTGGCCGGCGTCCGCGGCGGGGTCTCCTACAATGAGCAGTTCTTC CASSLAGVRGGVSYNEQFF
TRBD1 few TRBJ2-1 TRBV4-3 TGCGCCAGCAGCCAAGCGACAGGGATTGAGTACAATGAGCAGTTCTTC CASSQATGIEYNEQFF
TRBD2 NA TRBJ2-7 TRBV6-5 TGTGCCAGCAGTTCACCGGCGGGAGTCTCTTACGAGCAGTACTTC CASSSPAGVSYEQYF
TRBD1 NA TRBJ1-2 TRBV9 TGTGCCAGCAGCGCGACAGGGGGGGGTTATGGCTACACCTTC CASSATGGGYGYTF